Following are 10 T cell receptor beta chains from one sample sequenced in a study of shared clonotypes between healthy human individuals. Clones were sequenced by immunoSEQ multiplex PCR, and TCRdb holds only the in-frame ones, with some missing. The sample holds roughly 1 million clones, 65% to 75% seen once. The specimen sequenced was memory CD4+ T cells sorted from blood. Documented subset: CD45RA-negative fraction. All receptors derive from a man between 18 and 35 years old in good health.

This rearrangement joins TRBV2 to TRBJ1-4, with D unresolved. CDR1 and CDR2 (germline): SNHLY, FYNNEI. Trimming left V 5 bases short and J 7 bases short, with 11 bases between. The CDR3 extends over 13 amino acids. Here the CDR3 reads CASSRSAGEKLFF. The CDR3 bases are TGTGCCAGCAGTAGGTCGGCTGGTGAAAAACTGTTTTTT. The full variable domain, completed using reference TRBV2 and TRBJ1-4, is EPEVTQTPSHQVTQMGQEVILRCVPISNHLYFYWYRQILGQKVEFLVSFYNNEISEKSEIFDDQFSVERPDGSNFTLKIRSTKLEDSAMYFCASSRSAGEKLFFGSGTQLSVL.

Only a few counts were recorded for this clone. The chain joins TRBV7-9 to TRBJ1-3; D remains ambiguous. This CDR3 contains 14 residues. Deletions cut 6 bases from V and 4 bases from J, with 13 bases between. The germline gives CDR1 SEHNR, CDR2 FQNEAQ (reference sequence). The CDR3 DNA follows: TGTGCCAGCAGGGACGCCTCGTCAGGAAACACCATATATTTT. Its translation: CASRDASSGNTIYF.

The chain joins TRBV5-4 to TRBJ1-1; 7 bases fit TRBD1. The CDR3 contains 12 residues. CDR1 is SGHNT, CDR2 YYREEE, per germline (reference sequence). Unmatched junction bases numbered 5, after V lost 1 base and J lost 11 bases. CDR3 sequence: CASSLLRGPAFF. In DNA, the CDR3 is TGTGCCAGCAGCTTGTTGAGGGGGCCTGCTTTCTTT.

The chain carries TRBV6-6 and TRBJ2-1; TRBD1 aligns across 8 bases. Germline CDR1 MNHNY, CDR2 SVGAGI (reference sequence). The V gene end was trimmed by 5 bases and the J gene end by 7 bases; junction bases not matched to a gene: 10. CDR3 length equals 15 residues. The CDR3 protein is CASSGGQGAGNEQFF. DNA for the CDR3: TGTGCCAGCAGTGGGGGGCAGGGGGCTGGGAATGAGCAGTTCTTC.

The DNA of the CDR3 is TGTGCCAGCAGCTTGGTACCGGGCGGGGAGACCCAGTACTTC. This sequence encodes CASSLVPGGETQYF. The rearrangement joins TRBV5-6 to TRBJ2-5; D perhaps matches TRBD2 (5 bases). Germline V CDR1 and CDR2: SGHDT, YYEEEE. The V and J ends lost 0 bases and 5 bases respectively, with 11 bases between them. The CDR3 is 14 residues long.

This chain uses TRBV6-6 with TRBJ2-2; D not certain. V was cut by 6 bases and J by 6 bases, with 14 bases left in between. CDR1 and CDR2 from the germline V gene are MNHNY and SVGAGI (reference sequence). The CDR3 contains 14 residues. CDR3 loop: CASSDLGGAGELFF. The DNA for the CDR3 is TGTGCCAGCAGCGATCTAGGTGGGGCCGGGGAGCTGTTTTTT.

In this sample, this clone turned up once. The chain links TRBV5-1 to TRBJ2-3, with TRBD1 as a possible D gene (6 bases). Germline values: CDR1 SGHRS, CDR2 YFSETQ. V lost 6 bases and J 4 bases, leaving 15 bases between the germline ends. The CDR3 totals 14 residues. The CDR3 loop reads CASTSGAVADTQYF. The CDR3 bases are TGCGCCAGCACTTCAGGGGCAGTCGCAGATACGCAGTATTTT. Using reference TRBV5-1 and TRBJ2-3 for the parts outside the CDR3, the full variable domain is KAGVTQTPRYLIKTRGQQVTLSCSPISGHRSVSWYQQTPGQGLQFLFEYFSETQRNKGNFPGRFSGRQFSNSRSEMNVSTLELGDSALYLCASTSGAVADTQYFGPGTRLTVL.

The chain carries TRBV2 and TRBJ1-4; D gene unclear. The CDR3 totals 14 residues. V lost 7 bases, J lost 8 bases, and 17 bases lay in between. CDR1 and CDR2 from the germline V gene are SNHLY and FYNNEI. This CDR3 is CASTPTYVVEKLFF. The CDR3, as DNA: TGTGCCAGCACGCCTACCTACGTAGTCGAAAAACTGTTTTTT.

This clone was seen a few times. The CDR3 DNA reads TGTGCCAGCAGTGAACCTAGCTCGACAGGCTTTAATGAAAAACTGTTTTTT. Encoded protein: CASSEPSSTGFNEKLFF. The rearrangement uses TRBV25-1 and TRBJ1-4, with D possibly TRBD1 on 6 matching bases. The ends were cut back, 2 bases at V and 4 bases at J, with 17 bases in the middle. The V gene's germline CDR1 is MGHDK and CDR2 SYGVNS. The CDR3 is 17 residues long.

A note on this clone: A much larger clone differs from this one at a single base, so this may be a read error. The V and J genes are TRBV28 and TRBJ1-4; TRBD1 agrees at 9 bases. CDR1 is MDHEN, CDR2 SYDVKM, per germline. CDR3 length: 14 amino acids. With V trimmed by 5 bases and J by 4 bases, 2 bases remained unmatched. DNA for the CDR3: TGTGCCAGCAGTCTGACAGGGGGTAATGAAAAACTGTTTTTT. It encodes CASSLTGGNEKLFF.